These 17 T cell receptor beta chains were all obtained from the same sample, sequenced in a study of tumor-infiltrating lymphocytes in primary liver carcinoma. Co-extraction of RNA and DNA was performed on about 20-32 mg of unsorted bulk tissue. TCR beta cDNA was made from roughly 500 ng total RNA with a constant-region primer. It was through three nested multiplex PCR rounds of slightly modified ARM-PCR that TCR beta libraries arose. TRBV1-TRBV30 forward and Cbeta reverse primers drove the first two roughly 10-cycle rounds. TCRdb re-called the multiplex PCR reads through MiXCR, storing one row per CDR3 protein. The table records 100,000 to 150,000 distinct CDR3 sequences, 55% to 75% of them present only once. The sequencing sample was made of liver tumor tissue from sampling region 3. Subset reported: tumor region T3, left-lateral pole. Receptors originate from a woman between 55 and 75 years old with primary liver carcinoma and hepatitis B virus infection.

This clonotype was seen many times. The J gene is TRBJ2-1, the V gene TRBV28, with D possibly matching TRBD1 (7 bases). This CDR3 is 16 amino acids long. CDR1 and CDR2 (germline): MDHEN, SYDVKM. The V gene lost 6 bases and the J gene lost 1 base, with 16 bases spanning the gap. CDR3 nucleotide sequence: TGTGCCAGCAGGCAGGGGGGCTTTAGGTCCTACAATGAGCAGTTCTTC. Amino acids: CASRQGGFRSYNEQFF. The whole variable domain, filled in from reference TRBV28 and TRBJ2-1, reads DVKVTQSSRYLVKRTGEKVFLECVQDMDHENMFWYRQDPGLGLRLIYFSYDVKMKEKGDIPEGYSVSREKKERFSLILESASTNQTSMYLCASRQGGFRSYNEQFFGPGTRLTVL.

Details on this clonotype: A much larger clone differs from this one at a single base, so this may be a read error. The V call is TRBV2, the J call TRBJ2-7, with a possible D match to TRBD2 (5 bases). This CDR3 comprises 14 residues. Germline V lookup: CDR1 SNHLY, CDR2 FYNNEI. CDR3 amino acids: CTSNPGTYSYEQYF. As DNA, the CDR3 is TGTACCAGCAATCCGGGAACGTATTCCTACGAGCAGTACTTC.

Notes on this clonotype: Its ends do not fully match the called genes, so a read error is possible. V usage is TRBV11-2 and J usage is TRBJ2-3; 7 bases agree with TRBD2. Germline CDR1 is SGHAT and CDR2 is FQNNGV. CDR3 length equals 13 residues. The CDR3 here is CTSSPPRTRAQYF. The CDR3 DNA reads TGTACCAGCAGCCCGCCACGGACTAGGGCGCAGTATTTT.

Comments on this clonotype: A junction boundary mismatches the germline segment, possibly from a read error. The chain employs TRBV29-1 and TRBJ2-2; D could derive from TRBD1 or TRBD2 (5 bases each). This CDR3 spans 16 amino acids. The germline V gene has CDR1 SQVTM and CDR2 ANQGSEA. CDR3 sequence reads: CRVERLPGTDTGELFF. CDR3 coding DNA: TGCAGGGTTGAAAGGTTACCGGGGACGGACACCGGGGAGCTGTTTTTT.

For this clonotype: Being one base from a much bigger clone, this may be a read error. Without the conserved terminal phenylalanine or tryptophan, this CDR3 likely stems from a read error. The CDR3 loop reads CASSATGYAYEQYL. In nucleotides, the CDR3 is TGTGCCAGCAGTGCGACAGGGTATGCCTACGAGCAGTACCTC. The chain uses TRBV6-1 and TRBJ2-7, with 7 bases aligning to TRBD1. Germline CDR1 MNHNS, CDR2 SASEGT. Unmatched junction bases numbered 5, after V lost 4 bases and J lost 2 bases. There are 14 residues in the CDR3.

As concerns this clonotype: Since a much larger clone is just one base distant, this may be a read error. No conserved phenylalanine or tryptophan ends this CDR3, so it is likely a read error. This chain joins TRBV12-3 or TRBV12-4 and TRBJ2-1; D is ambiguous. Trimming left V 3 bases short and J 7 bases short, with 13 bases between. The CDR3 runs 14 residues. In nucleotides, the CDR3 is TGTGCCAGCAGTTTGGTTAGGTTGGATAATGAGCAGTTCTTA. This gives the protein CASSLVRLDNEQFL.

Remarks on this clonotype: A read error may be the cause here, since a much bigger clone is one base away. A read error is likely, as this CDR3 ends without the conserved phenylalanine or tryptophan. CDR3 loop: CASSAETSGSYEQYL. CDR3 nucleotides: TGTGCCAGCAGTGCTGAGACTAGCGGGAGCTACGAGCAGTACCTC. V gene TRBV6-1 combines with J gene TRBJ2-7, with TRBD2 matching 12 bases. Germline-derived CDR1 and CDR2 are MNHNS and SASEGT. V was clipped by 4 bases and J by 3 bases; unmatched bases: 4. This CDR3 contains 15 residues.

This clonotype appeared many times. The CDR3 protein is CASSQGAQPQHF. The DNA for the CDR3 is TGTGCCAGCAGTCAGGGGGCTCAGCCCCAGCATTTT. The chain combines TRBV2 with TRBJ1-5; the match to TRBD1 covers 8 bases. Germline loops: CDR1 SNHLY, CDR2 FYNNEI. J gave up 6 bases and V 5 bases, and 0 bases lay outside the gene matches. CDR3 size: 12 residues.

In regard to this clonotype: A single base separates this from a much larger clone, so it may be a read error. This chain connects TRBV6-5 to TRBJ1-5, with a possible D match to TRBD1 (6 bases). The CDR3 runs 15 residues. Germline V gives CDR1 MNHEY, CDR2 SVGAGI. CDR3 protein: CACRKDRSSNQPQHF. The CDR3 bases are TGTGCCTGCAGGAAAGACAGGTCTAGCAATCAGCCCCAGCATTTT.

With respect to this clonotype: At one end, the junction sequence differs from germline, possibly due to a read error. The V call is TRBV6-5, the J call TRBJ2-1, with TRBD2 matching over 9 bases. Germline V gene data show CDR1 as MNHEY and CDR2 as SVGAGI. This CDR3 comprises 15 residues. CDR3 protein: CACSSRTSERGEQFF. CDR3 nucleotide sequence: TGTGCCTGCAGTTCCAGGACTAGCGAGAGGGGTGAGCAGTTCTTC.

A word on this clonotype: One end of the junction varies from germline; a read error may be responsible. The CDR3 DNA follows: TGTGCCAGCAGGCCTGACAGGGTGAATCAGTCCCAGCATTTT. Translation gives CASRPDRVNQSQHF. J is TRBJ1-5 and V is TRBV12-3 or TRBV12-4, with 7 bases fitting TRBD1. The CDR3 extends over 14 amino acids.

V and J are TRBV12-3 or TRBV12-4 and TRBJ2-1, with no clear D. This CDR3 has 13 amino acids. Between the trimmed V and J ends, which lost 8 bases and 8 bases, there was a span of 16 bases. The DNA of the CDR3 is TGTGCCAGCGGCCTGCTAAGTTACGATGAGCAGTTCTTC. Residues: CASGLLSYDEQFF.

At least ten counts were recorded for this clonotype. The V and J genes are TRBV28 and TRBJ2-7; possible D gene TRBD1, 5 bases. Trimming left V 7 bases short and J 3 bases short, with 16 bases between. The CDR3 is made up of 14 amino acids. Germline V gene data show CDR1 as MDHEN and CDR2 as SYDVKM. The CDR3 is CASTRRQGGYEQYF. CDR3 in DNA: TGTGCCAGCACTCGAAGGCAGGGTGGCTACGAGCAGTACTTC.

Only one count was recorded for this clonotype. The junction departs from germline at one end; a sequencing error may be responsible. The chain is built from TRBV11-2 and TRBJ2-1; the D gene is possibly TRBD2 (5 bases). The better agreement between TRBJ2-7 and the DNA end casts doubt on the J call. The germline gives CDR1 SGHAT, CDR2 FQNNGV. This CDR3 is 14 amino acids long. CDR3 in DNA: TGTGCCGGCAGTCCGGACTCGAGGTATAGGGAACAGTACTTC. Protein product: CAGSPDSRYREQYF.

This clonotype came up many times. The rearrangement uses TRBV12-3 or TRBV12-4 and TRBJ1-2, with a weak D call TRBD1 (5 bases). With 0 bases removed from V and 0 bases from J, the gap between germline ends came to 11 bases. The CDR3 is 16 amino acids. CDR3 protein: CASSLAPTGSNYGYTF. CDR3 sequence (DNA): TGTGCCAGCAGTTTAGCGCCAACAGGATCTAACTATGGCTACACCTTC.

This clonotype was observed once. One end of the junction does not line up with germline, which may come from a read error. The CDR3 reads CAGSITGYHEQYF. In DNA, the CDR3 is TGTGCCGGCAGCATCACTGGGTATCACGAGCAGTACTTC. The rearrangement uses TRBV11-3 and TRBJ2-7; D remains unclear. Germline values: CDR1 SGHNT, CDR2 YENEEA. The CDR3 has 13 amino acids.

This clonotype was seen just once. The chain recombines TRBV5-1 with TRBJ1-1; the match to TRBD1 covers 8 bases. V was clipped by 0 bases and J by 8 bases; unmatched bases: 33. Looked up from germline, CDR1 is SGHRS and CDR2 is YFSETQ. The CDR3 runs 23 residues. The CDR3: CASSLVLGTGYLKWEVEILEAFF. CDR3 DNA: TGCGCCAGCAGCTTGGTTTTGGGGACAGGATATCTGAAGTGGGAAGTCGAAATTCTGGAAGCTTTCTTT.